A single T cell receptor beta chain is shown here with its context. Its antigen remains undetermined. No clone much larger than this one lies a single base away; base qualities are absent. Cut back by 2 bases and 1 base, the V and J ends lie 12 bases apart. The CDR3 holds 15 amino acids from the cysteine to the phenylalanine. Left in the record is the CDR3 DNA by itself, 45 bases read in frame from the first base. The germline V gene (reference sequence) sets CDR1 to SGHKS and CDR2 to YYEKEE. Library preparation was by PCR. Instrument on record: Illumina HiSeq 2500. To reduce PCR and sequencing biases, unique molecular identifiers were incorporated into the TCR beta cDNA libraries. Approximately 500,000 cDNA molecules were obtained for every 1 to 10 million input T cells, so each molecule roughly corresponded to one T cell. The patient libraries were prepared and sequenced with the same protocol used for the earlier healthy control dataset. Within a given batch, samples were prepared together, multiplexed and sequenced on the same HiSeq lane. Per the authors' processing: MIGEC was used to process the raw barcoded reads, and molecular identifier groups with only a single read were discarded before consensus assembly and CDR3 extraction. Clonotype tables were post-analysed with VDJtools, normalizing diversity by down-sampling all datasets to the smallest sample size. To correct batch-related cross-sample contamination, repertoire overlap clustering matched CDR3 amino acid sequences but not nucleotide sequences. TCRdb trimmed the raw reads at Q25, called clones with MiXCR and kept productive beta chains. Duplicate CDR3 protein sequences are folded into a single record with the most common DNA and genes. The V and J calls were determined by TCRdb, not by the authors. The sample data list about 820,000 distinct CDR3 sequences, and 53% of these were observed just once. The ten top clones hold 4.6% of the sample.

These data belong to a study of post-analysis software for immune sequencing data (dated by TCRdb to about 2015). Background for the entire study: The recorded disease courses included relapsing-remitting, secondary progressive and progressive-relapsing multiple sclerosis, and some patients had no subtype annotation. Patient repertoires were compared against 11 to 12 previously published healthy control repertoires from donors aged roughly 6 to 26 years. A subset of samples was prepared in parallel using single-end sample barcoding, then pooled and co-amplified after Illumina adapter ligation. Overall study results and their limits: The control group was slightly older than the multiple sclerosis patient group. Significantly higher frequencies in patients than in controls were found for roughly 5 TRBV segments, including TRBV5-6, TRBV5-1 and TRBV20-1. Significantly lower normalized Chao1 diversity was found in multiple sclerosis patients than in controls, suggesting substantial peripheral T-cell clonal expansion. Strong co-clustering of samples prepared in the same batch was shown by direct clustering with F measure, prompting a batch-effect correction.

TCR beta repertoires were profiled from peripheral blood of some 13 young patients with multiple sclerosis to demonstrate the VDJtools post-analysis software. The multiple sclerosis patients were children and adolescents between roughly 6 and 16 years of age. The specimen sequenced was blood. This clonotype originated in a girl between 10 and 17 years old with multiple sclerosis. The chain is made from TRBV5-5 and TRBJ2-5; the D gene remains uncertain. This receptor carries the CDR3 CASSFPPTSQETQYF. The bases read TGTGCCAGCAGCTTCCCCCCTACATCCCAAGAGACCCAGTACTTC.